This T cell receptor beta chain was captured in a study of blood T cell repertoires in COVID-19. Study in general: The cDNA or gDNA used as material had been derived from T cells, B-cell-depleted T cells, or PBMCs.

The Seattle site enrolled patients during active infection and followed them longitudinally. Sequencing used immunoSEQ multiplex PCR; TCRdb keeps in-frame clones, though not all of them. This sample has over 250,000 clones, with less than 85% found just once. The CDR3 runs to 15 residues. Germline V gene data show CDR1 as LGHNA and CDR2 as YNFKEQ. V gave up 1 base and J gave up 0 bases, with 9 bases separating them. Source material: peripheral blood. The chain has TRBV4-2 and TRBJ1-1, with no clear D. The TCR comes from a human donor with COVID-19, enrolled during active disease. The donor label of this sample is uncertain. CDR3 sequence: CASSQGAQMNTEAFF. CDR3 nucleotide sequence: TGTGCCAGCAGCCAAGGGGCGCAGATGAACACTGAAGCTTTCTTT.